This T cell receptor (beta chain) was sequenced for a study of cytomegalovirus exposure and HLA in healthy donors. Study outcomes and limitations: An analysis was carried out later, and it reportedly showed fewer N-insertions in an Asian-associated ancestry cluster than the roughly 670-donor mean. Most TCR sequences showed up rarely, but some public TCRs showed up in many donors.

V trimming: 4 bases; J trimming: 0 bases; junction bases outside the gene matches: 7. Germline V gene sequence: CDR1 MNHNS, CDR2 SASEGT. This CDR3 is 16 amino acids long. Remarks on this clone: What it binds is not known.

PCR employed 60 Vbeta and 13 Jbeta primers. Only in-frame clones appear in the TCRdb table, and some are missing; sequencing was by immunoSEQ multiplex PCR. Of roughly 140,000 clones detected, nearly 80% appear once; the ten largest clones hold about 3%. The sequencing input was PBMCs. J is TRBJ2-3 and V is TRBV6-1, with 7 bases lining up with TRBD2. This TCR came from a man aged 35-49 years in good health and CMV-seropositive. The DNA of the CDR3 is TGTGCCAGCAGTGCTGGGAGGGAGGTGAGCACAGATACGCAGTATTTT. Amino acid sequence: CASSAGREVSTDTQYF.